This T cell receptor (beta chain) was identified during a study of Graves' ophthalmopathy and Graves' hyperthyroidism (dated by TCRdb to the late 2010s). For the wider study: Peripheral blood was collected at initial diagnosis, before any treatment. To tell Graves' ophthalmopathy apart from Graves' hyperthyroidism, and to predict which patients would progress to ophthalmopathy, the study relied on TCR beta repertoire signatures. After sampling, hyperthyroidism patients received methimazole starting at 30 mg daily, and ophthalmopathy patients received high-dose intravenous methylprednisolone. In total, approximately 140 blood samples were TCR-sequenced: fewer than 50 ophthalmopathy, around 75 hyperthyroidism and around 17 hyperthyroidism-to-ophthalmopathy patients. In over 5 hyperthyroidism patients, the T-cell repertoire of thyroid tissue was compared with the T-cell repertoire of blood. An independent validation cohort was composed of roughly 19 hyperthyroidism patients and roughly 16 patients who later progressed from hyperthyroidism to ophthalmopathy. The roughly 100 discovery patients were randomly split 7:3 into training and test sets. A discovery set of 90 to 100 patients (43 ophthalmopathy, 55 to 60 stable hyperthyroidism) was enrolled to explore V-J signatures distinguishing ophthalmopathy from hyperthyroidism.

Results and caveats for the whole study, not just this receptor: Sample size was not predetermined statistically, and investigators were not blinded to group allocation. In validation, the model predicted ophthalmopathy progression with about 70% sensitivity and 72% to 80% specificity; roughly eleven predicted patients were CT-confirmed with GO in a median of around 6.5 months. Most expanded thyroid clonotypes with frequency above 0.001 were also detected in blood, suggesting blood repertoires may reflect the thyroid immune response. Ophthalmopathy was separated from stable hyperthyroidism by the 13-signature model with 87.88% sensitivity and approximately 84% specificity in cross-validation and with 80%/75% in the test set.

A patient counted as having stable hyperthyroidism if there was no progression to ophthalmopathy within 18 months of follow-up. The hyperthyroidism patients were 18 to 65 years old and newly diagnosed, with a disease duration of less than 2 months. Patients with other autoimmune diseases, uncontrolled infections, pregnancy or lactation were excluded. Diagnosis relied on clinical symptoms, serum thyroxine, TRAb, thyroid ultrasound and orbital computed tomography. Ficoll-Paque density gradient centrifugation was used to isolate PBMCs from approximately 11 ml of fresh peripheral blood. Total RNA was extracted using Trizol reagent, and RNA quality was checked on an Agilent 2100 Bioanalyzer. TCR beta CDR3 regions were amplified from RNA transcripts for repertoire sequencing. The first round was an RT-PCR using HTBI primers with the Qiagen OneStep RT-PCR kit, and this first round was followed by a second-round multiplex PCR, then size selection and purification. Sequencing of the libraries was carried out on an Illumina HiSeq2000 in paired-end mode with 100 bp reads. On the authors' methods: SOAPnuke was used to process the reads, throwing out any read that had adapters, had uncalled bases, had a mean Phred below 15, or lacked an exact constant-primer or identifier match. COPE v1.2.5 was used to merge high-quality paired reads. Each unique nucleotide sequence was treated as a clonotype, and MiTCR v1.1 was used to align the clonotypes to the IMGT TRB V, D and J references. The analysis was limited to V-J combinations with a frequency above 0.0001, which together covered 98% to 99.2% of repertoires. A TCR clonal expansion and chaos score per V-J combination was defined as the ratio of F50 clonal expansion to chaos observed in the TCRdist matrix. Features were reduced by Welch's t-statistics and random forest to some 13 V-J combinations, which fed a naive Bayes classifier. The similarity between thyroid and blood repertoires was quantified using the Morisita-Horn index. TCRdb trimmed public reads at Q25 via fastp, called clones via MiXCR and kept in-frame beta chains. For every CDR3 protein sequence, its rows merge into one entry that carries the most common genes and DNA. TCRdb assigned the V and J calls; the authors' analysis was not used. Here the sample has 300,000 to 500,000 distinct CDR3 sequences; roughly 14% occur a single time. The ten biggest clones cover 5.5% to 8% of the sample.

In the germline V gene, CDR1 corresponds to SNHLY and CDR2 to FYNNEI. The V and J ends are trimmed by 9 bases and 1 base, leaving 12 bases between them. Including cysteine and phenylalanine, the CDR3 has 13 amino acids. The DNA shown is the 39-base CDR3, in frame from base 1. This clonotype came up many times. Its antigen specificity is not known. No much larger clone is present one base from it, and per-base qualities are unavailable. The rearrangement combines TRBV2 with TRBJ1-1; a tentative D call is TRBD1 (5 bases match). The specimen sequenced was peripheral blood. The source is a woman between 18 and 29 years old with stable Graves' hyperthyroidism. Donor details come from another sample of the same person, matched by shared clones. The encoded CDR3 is CARIGATNTEAFF. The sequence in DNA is TGTGCCAGGATTGGGGCGACGAACACTGAAGCTTTCTTT.